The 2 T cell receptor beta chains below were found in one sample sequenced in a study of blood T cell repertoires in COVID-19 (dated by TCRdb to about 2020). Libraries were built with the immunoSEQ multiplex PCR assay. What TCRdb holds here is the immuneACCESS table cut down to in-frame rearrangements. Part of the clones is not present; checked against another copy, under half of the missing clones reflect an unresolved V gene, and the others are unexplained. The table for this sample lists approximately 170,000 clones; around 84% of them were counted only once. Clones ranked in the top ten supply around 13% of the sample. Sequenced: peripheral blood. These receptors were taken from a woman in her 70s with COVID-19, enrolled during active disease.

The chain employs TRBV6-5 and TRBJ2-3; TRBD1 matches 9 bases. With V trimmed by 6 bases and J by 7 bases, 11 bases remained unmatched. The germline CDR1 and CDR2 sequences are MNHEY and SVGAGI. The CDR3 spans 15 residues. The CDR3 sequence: CASSPGQGGLNTQYF. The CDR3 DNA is TGTGCCAGCAGCCCGGGACAGGGAGGTTTAAATACGCAGTATTTT.

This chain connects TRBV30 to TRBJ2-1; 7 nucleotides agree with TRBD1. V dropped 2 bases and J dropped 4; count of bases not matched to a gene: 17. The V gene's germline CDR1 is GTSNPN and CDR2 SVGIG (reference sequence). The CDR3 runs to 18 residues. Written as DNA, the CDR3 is TGTGCCTGGAGTATCTTTCAATCCGGGACAGCGAAATACAATGAGCAGTTCTTC. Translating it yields CAWSIFQSGTAKYNEQFF.